This T cell receptor beta chain originates from a study of identical twins. The CDR3 sequence is 14 residues long. The germline gives CDR1 DFQATT, CDR2 SNEGSKA (reference sequence). With V trimmed by 6 bases and J by 1 base, 4 bases remained unmatched. A few counts support this clonotype. TCRdb reprocessed the 5' RACE reads via MiXCR and lists one record per CDR3 protein. The table shows some 1,700,000 distinct CDR3 sequences, with 25% to 35% occurring only once. The chain combines TRBV20-1 with TRBJ2-7; 12 positions agree with TRBD2. The sample taken for sequencing was cord blood. The receptor was isolated from a newborn girl in good health. CDR3 sequence reads: CSATLAGGSYEQYF. The CDR3 nucleotides read TGCAGTGCCACACTAGCGGGAGGTTCCTACGAGCAGTACTTC.